This TCR beta chain was found in a study of T cell changes during pregnancy in multiple sclerosis. Produced via immunoSEQ multiplex PCR; TCRdb's table is partial and in-frame only. The table includes 50,000 or so clones, roughly 94% detected once. CDR3 length equals 15 residues. Losses at the gene ends were 3 bases for V and 1 base for J; bases not matched to a gene: 2. The germline V gene encodes CDR1 SGHTA and CDR2 FQGNSA. The V and J genes are TRBV7-2 and TRBJ2-2, with 7 bases aligning to TRBD1. The receptor's source is a female donor with multiple sclerosis, enrolled in a pregnancy study. The sequences come from CD4+ T cells from peripheral blood mononuclear cells, collected in the third trimester of pregnancy. CDR3 loop: CASSLDRRNTGELFF. CDR3 coding DNA: TGTGCCAGCAGCTTGGACAGGCGGAACACCGGGGAGCTGTTTTTT. Drawing the rest from reference TRBV7-2 and TRBJ2-2, the complete variable domain is GAGVSQSPSNKVTEKGKDVELRCDPISGHTALYWYRQSLGQGLEFLIYFQGNSAPDKSGLPSDRFSAERTGGSVSTLTIQRTQQEDSAVYLCASSLDRRNTGELFFGEGSRLTVL.